The clone carrying this TCR beta chain was observed at least ten times. Its antigen is unidentified. The CDR3 regions of TCR beta were amplified from RNA transcripts. The primer set for the first-round RT-PCR of the TCR CDR3 was HTBI. A single record per CDR3 protein comes from TCRdb applying MiXCR to the multiplex PCR reads. The sample carries a few hundred thousand distinct CDR3 sequences, under 60% recorded once. This entry belongs to a study of T cells in Graves' hyperthyroidism and ophthalmopathy. Study findings and constraints: Model predictions of ophthalmopathy came a median roughly 6.7 months before onset.

CDR3 size: 14 residues. J lost 1 base, V lost 3 bases, and 1 base had no gene match. Germline V gene sequence: CDR1 SGHTA, CDR2 FQGNSA. The study based diagnoses on clinical symptoms, serum thyroxine and TRAb, thyroid ultrasound and orbital computed tomography. The chain employs TRBV7-2 and TRBJ2-7; 9 nucleotides match TRBD1. The TCR comes from a woman aged 18 to 35 with Graves' hyperthyroidism. Sequencing was done on a sample of peripheral blood or thyroid tissue (not recorded which). Here the CDR3 reads CASSFGQGSYEQYF. CDR3 nucleotide sequence: TGTGCCAGCAGCTTCGGACAGGGGTCCTACGAGCAGTACTTC.